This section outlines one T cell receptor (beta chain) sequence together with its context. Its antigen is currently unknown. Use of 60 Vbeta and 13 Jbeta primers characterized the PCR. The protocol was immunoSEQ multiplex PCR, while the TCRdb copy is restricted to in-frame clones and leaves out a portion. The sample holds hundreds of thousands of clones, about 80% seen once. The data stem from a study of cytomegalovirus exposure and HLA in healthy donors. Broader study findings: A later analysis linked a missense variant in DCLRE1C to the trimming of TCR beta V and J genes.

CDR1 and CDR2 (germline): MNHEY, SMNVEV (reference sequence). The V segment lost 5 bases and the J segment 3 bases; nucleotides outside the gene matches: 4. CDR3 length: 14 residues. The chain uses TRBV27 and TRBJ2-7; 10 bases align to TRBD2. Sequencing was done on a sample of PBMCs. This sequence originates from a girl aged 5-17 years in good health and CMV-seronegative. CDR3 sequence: CASSPWTSGYEQYF. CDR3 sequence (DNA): TGTGCCAGCAGTCCATGGACTAGCGGCTACGAGCAGTACTTC.